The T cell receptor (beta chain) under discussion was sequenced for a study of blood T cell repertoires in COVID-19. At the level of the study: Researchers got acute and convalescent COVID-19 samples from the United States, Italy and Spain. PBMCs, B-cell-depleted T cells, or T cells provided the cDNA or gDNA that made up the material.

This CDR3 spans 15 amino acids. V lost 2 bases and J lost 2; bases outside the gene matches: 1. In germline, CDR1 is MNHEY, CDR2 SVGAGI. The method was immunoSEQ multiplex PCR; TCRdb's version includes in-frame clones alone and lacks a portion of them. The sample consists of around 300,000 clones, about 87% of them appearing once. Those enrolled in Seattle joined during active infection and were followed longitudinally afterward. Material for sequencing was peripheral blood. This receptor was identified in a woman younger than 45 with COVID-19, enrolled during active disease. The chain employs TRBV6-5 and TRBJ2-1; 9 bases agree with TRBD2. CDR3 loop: CASSYAGGPYNEQFF. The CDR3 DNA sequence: TGTGCCAGCAGTTACGCGGGGGGGCCCTACAATGAGCAGTTCTTC.